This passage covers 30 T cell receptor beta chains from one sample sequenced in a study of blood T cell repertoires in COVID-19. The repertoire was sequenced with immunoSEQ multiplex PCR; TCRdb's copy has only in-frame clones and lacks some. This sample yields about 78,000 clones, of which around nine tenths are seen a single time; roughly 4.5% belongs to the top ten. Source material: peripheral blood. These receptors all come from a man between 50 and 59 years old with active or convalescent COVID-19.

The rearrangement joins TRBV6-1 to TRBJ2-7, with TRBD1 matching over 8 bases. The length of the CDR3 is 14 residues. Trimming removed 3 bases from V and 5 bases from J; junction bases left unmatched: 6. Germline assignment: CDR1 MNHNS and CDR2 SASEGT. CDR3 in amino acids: CASSEGAGGDEQYF. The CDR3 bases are TGTGCCAGCAGTGAGGGGGCAGGGGGCGACGAGCAGTACTTC.

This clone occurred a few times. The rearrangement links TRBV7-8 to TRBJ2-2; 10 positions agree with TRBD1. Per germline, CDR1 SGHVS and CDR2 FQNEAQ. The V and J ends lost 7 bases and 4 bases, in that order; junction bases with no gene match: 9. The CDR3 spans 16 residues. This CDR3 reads CASIAGTGVGTGELFF. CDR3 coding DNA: TGTGCCAGCATTGCCGGGACAGGGGTTGGCACCGGGGAGCTGTTTTTT.

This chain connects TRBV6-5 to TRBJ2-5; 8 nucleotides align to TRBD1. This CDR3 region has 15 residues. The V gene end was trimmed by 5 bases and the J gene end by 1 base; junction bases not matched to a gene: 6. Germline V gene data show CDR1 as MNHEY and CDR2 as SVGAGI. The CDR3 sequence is CASSQRQGTQETQYF. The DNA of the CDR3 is TGTGCCAGCAGTCAACGACAGGGGACCCAAGAGACCCAGTACTTC.

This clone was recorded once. CDR3 sequence: CASSLRGNSPLHF. CDR3 nucleotide sequence: TGTGCCAGCAGTTTACGGGGAAATTCACCCCTCCACTTT. The chain joins TRBV27 to TRBJ1-6; D is uncertain. From germline, CDR1 is MNHEY and CDR2 SMNVEV (reference sequence). There are 13 residues in the CDR3. V dropped 2 bases and J dropped 7 bases, with 6 bases sitting between them.

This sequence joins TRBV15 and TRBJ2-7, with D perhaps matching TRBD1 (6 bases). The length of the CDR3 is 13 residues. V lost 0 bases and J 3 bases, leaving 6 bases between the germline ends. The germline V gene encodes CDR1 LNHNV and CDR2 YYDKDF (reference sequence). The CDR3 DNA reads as TGTGCCACCAGCAGAGAGACAGGCTACGAGCAGTACGTC. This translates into CATSRETGYEQYV.

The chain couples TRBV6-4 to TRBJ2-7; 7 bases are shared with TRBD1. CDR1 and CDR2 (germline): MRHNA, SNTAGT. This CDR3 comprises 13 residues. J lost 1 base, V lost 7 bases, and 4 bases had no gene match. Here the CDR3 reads CASIWDRSYEQYF. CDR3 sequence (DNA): TGTGCCAGCATTTGGGACAGATCCTACGAGCAGTACTTC.

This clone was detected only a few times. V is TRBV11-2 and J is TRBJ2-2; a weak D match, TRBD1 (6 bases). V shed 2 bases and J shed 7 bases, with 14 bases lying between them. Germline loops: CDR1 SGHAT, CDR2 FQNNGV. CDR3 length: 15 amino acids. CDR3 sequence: CASSLLLGAGGELFF. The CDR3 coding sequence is TGTGCCAGCAGCTTACTGCTGGGGGCTGGCGGGGAGCTGTTTTTT.

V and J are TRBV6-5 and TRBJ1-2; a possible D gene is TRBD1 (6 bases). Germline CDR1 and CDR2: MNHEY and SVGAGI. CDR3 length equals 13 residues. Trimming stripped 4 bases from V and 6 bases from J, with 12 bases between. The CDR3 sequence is CASSFRTEHGYTF. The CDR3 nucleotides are TGTGCCAGCAGTTTCCGGACAGAGCATGGCTACACCTTC.

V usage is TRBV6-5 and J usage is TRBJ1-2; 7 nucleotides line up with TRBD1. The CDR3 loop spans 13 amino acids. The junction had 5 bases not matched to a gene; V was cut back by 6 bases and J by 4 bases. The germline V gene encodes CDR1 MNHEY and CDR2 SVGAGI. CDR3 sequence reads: CASRQGSSYGYTF. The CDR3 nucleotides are TGTGCCAGCAGACAGGGGTCTAGCTATGGCTACACCTTC.

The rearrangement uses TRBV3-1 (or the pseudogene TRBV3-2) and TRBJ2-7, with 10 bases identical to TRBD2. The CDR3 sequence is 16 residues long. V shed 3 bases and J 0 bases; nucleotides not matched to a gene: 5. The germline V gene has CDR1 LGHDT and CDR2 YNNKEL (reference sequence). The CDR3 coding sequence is TGTGCCAGCAGCCAGTTCACTAGCGGGATCTCCTACGAGCAGTACTTC. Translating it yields CASSQFTSGISYEQYF.

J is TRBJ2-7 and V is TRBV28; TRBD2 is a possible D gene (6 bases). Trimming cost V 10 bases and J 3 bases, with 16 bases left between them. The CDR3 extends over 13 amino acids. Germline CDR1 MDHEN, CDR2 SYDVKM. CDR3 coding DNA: TGTGCCATACAAAACCGGGAGCTCTACGAGCAGTACTTC. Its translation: CAIQNRELYEQYF.

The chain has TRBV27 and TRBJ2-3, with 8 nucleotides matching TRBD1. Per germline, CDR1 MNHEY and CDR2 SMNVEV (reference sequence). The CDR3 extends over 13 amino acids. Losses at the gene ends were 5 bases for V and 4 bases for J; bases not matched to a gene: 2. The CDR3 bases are TGTGCCAGCAGTCTGACAGGGGCAGATACGCAGTATTTT. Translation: CASSLTGADTQYF.

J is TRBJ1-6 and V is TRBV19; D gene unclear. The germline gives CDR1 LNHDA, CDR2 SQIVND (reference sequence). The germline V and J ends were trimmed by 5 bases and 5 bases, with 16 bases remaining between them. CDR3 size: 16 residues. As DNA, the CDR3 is TGTGCCAGTAGTCTCACCTTGTGGGGAGATAATTCACCCCTCCACTTT. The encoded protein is CASSLTLWGDNSPLHF. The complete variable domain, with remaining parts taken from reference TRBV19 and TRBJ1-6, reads DGGITQSPKYLFRKEGQNVTLSCEQNLNHDAMYWYRQDPGQGLRLIYYSQIVNDFQKGDIAEGYSVSREKKESFPLTVTSAQKNPTAFYLCASSLTLWGDNSPLHFGNGTRLTVT.

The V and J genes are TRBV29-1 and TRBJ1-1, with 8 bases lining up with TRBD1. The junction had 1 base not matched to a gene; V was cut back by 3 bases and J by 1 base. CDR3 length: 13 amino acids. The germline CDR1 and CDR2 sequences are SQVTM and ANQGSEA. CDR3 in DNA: TGCAGCGTTGAGGGGACAGGGAACACTGAAGCTTTCTTT. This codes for CSVEGTGNTEAFF.

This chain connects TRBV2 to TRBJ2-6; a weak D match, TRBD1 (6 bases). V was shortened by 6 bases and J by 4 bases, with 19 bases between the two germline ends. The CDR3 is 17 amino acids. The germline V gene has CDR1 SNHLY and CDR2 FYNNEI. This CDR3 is CASRNRALRAGANVLTF. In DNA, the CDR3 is TGTGCCAGCAGGAACAGGGCCCTGAGGGCCGGGGCCAACGTCCTGACTTTC.

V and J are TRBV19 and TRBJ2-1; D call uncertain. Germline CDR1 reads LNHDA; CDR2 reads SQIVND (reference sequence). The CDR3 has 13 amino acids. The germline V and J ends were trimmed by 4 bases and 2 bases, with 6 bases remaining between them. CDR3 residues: CASSTTAYNEQFF. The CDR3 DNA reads TGTGCCAGTAGTACCACAGCCTACAATGAGCAGTTCTTC. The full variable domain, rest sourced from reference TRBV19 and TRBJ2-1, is DGGITQSPKYLFRKEGQNVTLSCEQNLNHDAMYWYRQDPGQGLRLIYYSQIVNDFQKGDIAEGYSVSREKKESFPLTVTSAQKNPTAFYLCASSTTAYNEQFFGPGTRLTVL.

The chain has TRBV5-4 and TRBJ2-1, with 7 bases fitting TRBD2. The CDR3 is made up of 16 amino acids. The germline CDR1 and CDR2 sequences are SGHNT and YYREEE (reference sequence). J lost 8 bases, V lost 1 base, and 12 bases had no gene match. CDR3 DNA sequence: TGTGCCAGCAGCTTGCACACTAGGCGGGGGAGTGATGAGCAGTTCTTC. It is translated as CASSLHTRRGSDEQFF.

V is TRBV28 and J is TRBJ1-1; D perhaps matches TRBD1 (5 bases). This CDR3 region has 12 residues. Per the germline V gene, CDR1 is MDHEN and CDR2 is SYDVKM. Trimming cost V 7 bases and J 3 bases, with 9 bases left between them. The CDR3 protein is CASTEQDTEAFF. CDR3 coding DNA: TGTGCCAGCACGGAACAGGACACTGAAGCTTTCTTT.

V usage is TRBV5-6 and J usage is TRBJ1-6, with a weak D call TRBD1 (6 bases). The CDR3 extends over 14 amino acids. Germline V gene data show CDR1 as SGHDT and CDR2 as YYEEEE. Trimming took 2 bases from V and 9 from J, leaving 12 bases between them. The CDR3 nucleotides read TGTGCCAGCAGCTTCCGGGACAATGGTTCACCCCTCCACTTT. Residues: CASSFRDNGSPLHF.

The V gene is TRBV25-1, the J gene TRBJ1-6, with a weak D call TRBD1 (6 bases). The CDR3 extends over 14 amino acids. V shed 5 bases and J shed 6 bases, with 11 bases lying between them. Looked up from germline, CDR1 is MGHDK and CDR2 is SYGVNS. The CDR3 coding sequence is TGTGCCAGCAGTATCGGACAGTTTAATTCACCCCTCCACTTT. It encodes CASSIGQFNSPLHF.

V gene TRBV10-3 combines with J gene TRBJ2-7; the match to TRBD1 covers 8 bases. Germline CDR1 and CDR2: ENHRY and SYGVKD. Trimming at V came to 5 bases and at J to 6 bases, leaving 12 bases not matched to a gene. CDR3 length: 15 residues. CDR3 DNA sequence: TGTGCCATCAGTCTCCAGGGGGCGGAGAGTAGCGAGCAGTACTTC. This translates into CAISLQGAESSEQYF.

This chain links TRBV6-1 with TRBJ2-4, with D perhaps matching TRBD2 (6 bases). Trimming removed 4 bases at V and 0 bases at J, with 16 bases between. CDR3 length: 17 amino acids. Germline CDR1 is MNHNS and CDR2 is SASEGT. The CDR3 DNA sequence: TGTGCCAGCAGTGGGAGGGATTCTAACCTAGCCAAAAACATTCAGTACTTC. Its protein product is CASSGRDSNLAKNIQYF.

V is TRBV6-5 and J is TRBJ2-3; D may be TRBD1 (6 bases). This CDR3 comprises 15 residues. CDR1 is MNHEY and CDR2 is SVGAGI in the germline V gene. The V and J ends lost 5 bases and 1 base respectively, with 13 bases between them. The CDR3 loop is CASSPRDTGTDTQYF. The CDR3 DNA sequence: TGTGCCAGCAGTCCCCGGGACACAGGCACAGATACGCAGTATTTT.

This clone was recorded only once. This chain's CDR3 is CASSSGTGKAGELFF. Here the CDR3 DNA reads TGTGCCAGCAGCTCCGGGACAGGGAAGGCCGGGGAGCTGTTTTTT. V gene TRBV5-8 combines with J gene TRBJ2-2, with 9 bases lining up with TRBD1. The CDR3 sequence is 15 residues long. Germline lookup yields CDR1 SGHTS and CDR2 YDEGEE. The V and J ends lost 3 bases and 6 bases, in that order; junction bases with no gene match: 6.

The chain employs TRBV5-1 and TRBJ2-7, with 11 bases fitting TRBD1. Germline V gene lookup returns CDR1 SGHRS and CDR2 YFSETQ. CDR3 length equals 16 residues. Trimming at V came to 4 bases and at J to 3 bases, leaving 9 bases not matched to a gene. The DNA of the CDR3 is TGCGCCAGCAGCCCTAGTGCGGGGACAGGGGGCTACGAGCAGTACTTC. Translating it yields CASSPSAGTGGYEQYF.

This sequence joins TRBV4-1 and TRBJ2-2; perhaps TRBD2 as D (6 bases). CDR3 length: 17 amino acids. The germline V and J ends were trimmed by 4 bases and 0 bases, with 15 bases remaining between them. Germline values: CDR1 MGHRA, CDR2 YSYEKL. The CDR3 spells CASSRNPGLTNTGELFF. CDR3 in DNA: TGCGCCAGCAGCCGGAATCCGGGACTCACGAACACCGGGGAGCTGTTTTTT.

CDR3: CATGPGGAGTNEKLFF. CDR3 DNA: TGTGCCACCGGACCAGGGGGCGCAGGAACTAATGAAAAACTGTTTTTT. This sequence joins TRBV24-1 and TRBJ1-4, with 8 bases lining up with TRBD1. Trimming cost V 9 bases and J 1 base; bases outside gene matches: 9. This CDR3 has 16 residues. Germline CDR1 and CDR2: KGHDR and SFDVKD.

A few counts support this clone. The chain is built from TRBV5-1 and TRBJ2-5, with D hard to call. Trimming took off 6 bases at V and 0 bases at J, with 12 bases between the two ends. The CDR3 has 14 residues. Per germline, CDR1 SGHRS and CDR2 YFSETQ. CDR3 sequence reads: CASKRMADQETQYF. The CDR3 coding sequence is TGCGCCAGCAAAAGAATGGCAGACCAAGAGACCCAGTACTTC.

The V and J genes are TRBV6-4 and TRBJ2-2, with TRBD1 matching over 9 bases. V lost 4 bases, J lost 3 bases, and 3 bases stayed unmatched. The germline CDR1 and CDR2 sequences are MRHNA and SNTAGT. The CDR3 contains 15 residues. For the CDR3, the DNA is TGTGCCAGCAGTGCGGGGACAGGGTACACCGGGGAGCTGTTTTTT. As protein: CASSAGTGYTGELFF.

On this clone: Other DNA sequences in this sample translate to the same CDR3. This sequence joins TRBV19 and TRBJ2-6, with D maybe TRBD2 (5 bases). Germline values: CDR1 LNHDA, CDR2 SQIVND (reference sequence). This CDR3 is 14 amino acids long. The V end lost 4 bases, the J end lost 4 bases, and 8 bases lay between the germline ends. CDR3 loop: CASSRGSGANVLTF. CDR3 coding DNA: TGTGCCAGTAGTAGAGGGAGCGGGGCCAACGTCCTGACTTTC.